Below, 30 T cell receptor beta chains from the same sample are listed, as sequenced in a study of cytomegalovirus exposure and HLA in healthy donors. The PCR made use of 60 Vbeta and 13 Jbeta primers. The assay was immunoSEQ multiplex PCR, and TCRdb's table has in-frame clones only and misses some. The table has 150,000 to 200,000 clones, 80% to 90% seen once; the top ten hold almost 2%. Sequencing was carried out using PBMCs. These receptors all stem from a woman in her late teens or twenties in good health and CMV-seronegative.

As for this clone: The junction differs from germline at one of its ends, possibly a read error. The chain links TRBV4-1 to TRBJ1-4; D is possibly TRBD1 (5 bases). This CDR3 region has 20 residues. The germline gives CDR1 MGHRA, CDR2 YSYEKL. The CDR3 is CASRQGAWRDYPPTNEKLFF. Here the CDR3 DNA reads TGCGCCAGCAGACAAGGGGCCTGGAGGGACTACCCACCAACTAATGAAAAACTGTTTTTT.

The rearrangement joins TRBV9 to TRBJ2-7; TRBD1 is a possible D gene (5 bases). CDR1 SGDLS and CDR2 YYNGEE come from the germline V gene. The CDR3 loop spans 13 amino acids. The V gene lost 0 bases and the J gene lost 5 bases, with 9 bases spanning the gap. The CDR3 protein is CASSVAGINEQYF. In nucleotides, the CDR3 is TGTGCCAGCAGCGTAGCAGGGATCAACGAGCAGTACTTC.

The rearrangement links TRBV6-1 to TRBJ1-6, with D perhaps TRBD1 (6 bases). The CDR3 runs 14 residues. The V and J ends lost 2 bases and 9 bases respectively, with 11 bases between them. Per germline, CDR1 MNHNS and CDR2 SASEGT. The CDR3 nucleotides are TGTGCCAGCAGTGAACTGGACAGAAGTTCACCCCTCCACTTT. This sequence encodes CASSELDRSSPLHF.

The genes are TRBV7-9 and TRBJ2-1, with 7 bases that match TRBD2. Trimming removed 3 bases from V and 0 bases from J; junction bases left unmatched: 2. Looked up from germline, CDR1 is SEHNR and CDR2 is FQNEAQ (reference sequence). The CDR3 is 15 amino acids. The CDR3 protein is CASSLVAGSYNEQFF. CDR3 nucleotide sequence: TGTGCCAGCAGCTTGGTAGCGGGCTCCTACAATGAGCAGTTCTTC.

The chain combines TRBV6-1 with TRBJ2-3, with TRBD1 as a possible D gene (6 bases). The V gene lost 0 bases and the J gene lost 4 bases, with 14 bases spanning the gap. From germline, CDR1 is MNHNS and CDR2 SASEGT. There are 16 residues in the CDR3. For the CDR3, the DNA is TGTGCCAGCAGTGAAGCCCACAGGGTCTTTCCAGATACGCAGTATTTT. Translation: CASSEAHRVFPDTQYF.

This rearrangement joins TRBV28 to TRBJ1-5; possibly TRBD1 for D (6 bases). The CDR3 totals 16 residues. Germline lookup yields CDR1 MDHEN and CDR2 SYDVKM. The germline V and J ends were trimmed by 4 bases and 4 bases, with 17 bases remaining between them. CDR3 DNA sequence: TGTGCCAGCAGTTCCCTCCTACAGGGAGAGAATCAGCCCCAGCATTTT. This encodes CASSSLLQGENQPQHF.

The chain uses TRBV9 and TRBJ1-3; TRBD1 aligns across 7 bases. This CDR3 region has 15 residues. Germline CDR1 is SGDLS and CDR2 is YYNGEE. Trimming removed 3 bases from V and 4 bases from J; junction bases left unmatched: 7. CDR3 protein: CASSDRGLRGNTIYF. DNA for the CDR3: TGTGCCAGCAGCGACAGGGGTCTGAGGGGAAACACCATATATTTT.

This chain joins TRBV6-1 and TRBJ1-1, with D perhaps matching TRBD1 (5 bases). There are 15 residues in the CDR3. Trimming removed 1 base at V and 3 bases at J, with 12 bases between. Germline V CDR1 and CDR2: MNHNS, SASEGT. CDR3 nucleotide sequence: TGTGCCAGCAGTGAAGGGGGCAGCCCTTACACTGAAGCTTTCTTT. Encoded protein: CASSEGGSPYTEAFF.

V gene TRBV28 combines with J gene TRBJ2-5; D may be TRBD2 (5 bases). CDR1 MDHEN and CDR2 SYDVKM come from the germline V gene. The CDR3 covers 13 residues. Between the trimmed V and J ends, which lost 5 bases and 5 bases, there was a span of 12 bases. The CDR3 DNA sequence: TGTGCCAGCAGTCGCCGGGGTCGGGAGACCCAGTACTTC. It specifies CASSRRGRETQYF.

J is TRBJ2-7 and V is TRBV27; 11 bases match TRBD1. The J segment lost 0 bases and the V segment lost 8 bases, leaving 0 bases of the junction unmatched. Germline CDR1 reads MNHEY; CDR2 reads SMNVEV (reference sequence). There are 13 residues in the CDR3. The CDR3 nucleotides are TGTGCCAGCGGACAGGGGGCCTCCTACGAGCAGTACTTC. Translated: CASGQGASYEQYF.

The V gene is TRBV29-1, the J gene TRBJ2-5, with TRBD1 matching 9 bases. V lost 6 bases, J lost 4 bases, and 6 bases stayed unmatched. Germline CDR1 is SQVTM and CDR2 is ANQGSEA. CDR3 length: 13 amino acids. For the CDR3, the DNA is TGCAGCGTGGAACAGGGGGCGGGAGAGACCCAGTACTTC. It encodes CSVEQGAGETQYF.

This clone was found once. The V and J genes are TRBV10-3 and TRBJ2-7; TRBD1 matches 9 bases. CDR3 length: 16 residues. Germline V gene lookup returns CDR1 ENHRY and CDR2 SYGVKD. Unmatched junction bases numbered 9, after V lost 0 bases and J lost 6 bases. CDR3 coding DNA: TGTGCCATCAGTGAGTCAACAGGGGGCCCTCAGGGCGAGCAGTACTTC. It encodes CAISESTGGPQGEQYF.

The chain has TRBV27 and TRBJ1-1, with a weak D call TRBD1 (5 bases). V was pared by 5 bases and J by 6 bases, with 16 bases between. CDR3 length: 14 residues. Germline CDR1 and CDR2: MNHEY and SMNVEV (reference sequence). Here the CDR3 DNA reads TGTGCCAGCAGTGGGATCGGGGGGGTCTCTGAAGCTTTCTTT. It translates to CASSGIGGVSEAFF.

This rearrangement joins TRBV2 to TRBJ1-1; D may be TRBD1 (6 bases). V gave up 7 bases and J gave up 4 bases, with 13 bases separating them. Germline V gives CDR1 SNHLY, CDR2 FYNNEI. The CDR3 is 13 amino acids. CDR3 DNA: TGTGCCAGCACCGCAGGGGATGGCACTGAAGCTTTCTTT. It translates to CASTAGDGTEAFF.

The count of this clone is one. The chain uses TRBV6-6 and TRBJ2-2, with no clear D. The germline V gene encodes CDR1 MNHNY and CDR2 SVGAGI (reference sequence). The CDR3 totals 12 residues. V lost 6 bases to trimming and J lost 8 bases, with 10 bases between them. Written as DNA, the CDR3 is TGTGCCAGCAGCCTATCTTCGGGGGAGCTGTTTTTT. Translation gives CASSLSSGELFF.

This chain links TRBV6-5 with TRBJ2-5; TRBD1 aligns across 7 bases. Near its end, the DNA agrees better with TRBJ2-7, so the J call may be wrong. CDR3 length: 15 amino acids. Germline assignment: CDR1 MNHEY and CDR2 SVGAGI. The CDR3 here is CASSRSGGRHYEQYF. In DNA, the CDR3 is TGTGCCAGCAGCCGATCAGGGGGTAGGCACTACGAGCAGTACTTC.

CDR3 sequence: CASRVSSGTLNTEAFF. CDR3 in DNA: TGTGCCAGCAGGGTCTCCTCCGGGACACTGAACACTGAAGCTTTCTTT. This rearrangement joins TRBV2 to TRBJ1-1, with D possibly matching TRBD1 (6 bases). The CDR3 runs 16 residues. Germline assignment: CDR1 SNHLY and CDR2 FYNNEI. Trimming cost V 6 bases and J 0 bases, with 17 bases left between them.

The V call is TRBV7-8, the J call TRBJ1-5, with D possibly being TRBD1 (5 bases). V shed 6 bases and J shed 7 bases, with 13 bases lying between them. The germline V gene has CDR1 SGHVS and CDR2 FQNEAQ. This CDR3 region has 13 residues. CDR3 loop: CASRGGVGQPQHF. DNA for the CDR3: TGTGCCAGCAGGGGAGGGGTAGGACAGCCCCAGCATTTT.

This clone was seen a single time. The chain has TRBV14 and TRBJ1-1; possibly TRBD1 for D (6 bases). V lost 4 bases, J lost 7 bases, and 16 bases lay in between. CDR1 is SGHDN, CDR2 FVKESK, per germline. This CDR3 is 14 amino acids long. The CDR3 region is CASSRTGLQLEAFF. CDR3 sequence (DNA): TGTGCCAGCAGCCGAACAGGGCTGCAACTTGAAGCTTTCTTT.

This rearrangement joins TRBV27 to TRBJ2-3; TRBD2 aligns across 8 bases. CDR3 length: 13 residues. Germline CDR1 is MNHEY and CDR2 is SMNVEV (reference sequence). After removal of 6 bases from V and 5 bases from J, the junction contained 4 bases not matched to a gene. The CDR3 DNA is TGTGCCAGCAGGGAGCGGGAGTTAGATACGCAGTATTTT. Translation: CASRERELDTQYF.

This sequence joins TRBV27 and TRBJ2-7; the match to TRBD1 covers 12 bases. This CDR3 comprises 18 residues. Germline V gives CDR1 MNHEY, CDR2 SMNVEV (reference sequence). The V and J ends lost 3 bases and 2 bases, in that order; junction bases with no gene match: 11. The CDR3 sequence: CASSFTGTGGPGTYEQYF. The DNA of the CDR3 is TGTGCCAGCAGTTTCACCGGGACAGGGGGCCCAGGAACCTACGAGCAGTACTTC.

The chain has TRBV29-1 and TRBJ2-5, with D possibly matching TRBD1 (6 bases). V was cut by 2 bases and J by 4 bases, with 8 bases left in between. The CDR3 contains 12 residues. CDR1 and CDR2 from the germline V gene are SQVTM and ANQGSEA. Written as DNA, the CDR3 is TGCAGCGTTGAAAACAGGGCAGAGACCCAGTACTTC. Its protein product is CSVENRAETQYF.

This clone has a single count. The V call is TRBV18, the J call TRBJ2-7; D unresolved. Germline assignment: CDR1 KGHSH and CDR2 LQKENI. V dropped 3 bases and J dropped 4 bases, with 10 bases sitting between them. The CDR3 sequence is 13 residues long. CDR3 DNA: TGTGCCAGCTCACCGGCCGTCCAATACGAGCAGTACTTC. Translated: CASSPAVQYEQYF.

This rearrangement joins TRBV12-5 to TRBJ2-7; D might be TRBD1 (5 bases). The length of the CDR3 is 14 residues. CDR1 and CDR2 from the germline V gene are LGHNT and FRNRAP. Between the trimmed V and J ends, which lost 3 bases and 4 bases, there was a span of 13 bases. The CDR3 loop is CASGFWQGGYEQYF. CDR3 DNA sequence: TGTGCTAGTGGTTTCTGGCAGGGTGGGTACGAGCAGTACTTC.

This chain joins TRBV5-5 and TRBJ1-1; D is ambiguous. V lost 2 bases and J 1 base, leaving 6 bases between the germline ends. The CDR3 consists of 13 residues. Germline lookup yields CDR1 SGHKS and CDR2 YYEKEE (reference sequence). CDR3 DNA sequence: TGTGCCAGCAGCTTTCTACCGAACACTGAAGCTTTCTTT. Translated: CASSFLPNTEAFF.

The V gene is TRBV9, the J gene TRBJ2-4; the D gene is possibly TRBD2 (6 bases). The germline CDR1 and CDR2 sequences are SGDLS and YYNGEE. This CDR3 is built from 15 residues. V lost 0 bases and J 5 bases, leaving 12 bases between the germline ends. CDR3 amino acids: CASSVAAGPENIQYF. CDR3 sequence (DNA): TGTGCCAGCAGCGTAGCGGCGGGGCCCGAAAACATTCAGTACTTC.

CDR3 sequence reads: CASSPSRVVDGYTF. The CDR3 DNA follows: TGTGCCAGCTCACCATCCCGGGTAGTGGATGGCTACACCTTC. The V and J genes are TRBV18 and TRBJ1-2; D is undetermined. The CDR3 runs to 14 residues. CDR1 KGHSH and CDR2 LQKENI come from the germline V gene. The germline V and J ends were trimmed by 2 bases and 6 bases, with 13 bases remaining between them. Supplemented by reference TRBV18 and TRBJ1-2, the full variable domain reads NAGVMQNPRHLVRRRGQEARLRCSPMKGHSHVYWYRQLPEEGLKFMVYLQKENIIDESGMPKERFSAEFPKEGPSILRIQQVVRGDSAAYFCASSPSRVVDGYTFGSGTRLTVV.

This chain uses TRBV28 with TRBJ1-5, with D maybe TRBD1 (5 bases). Trimming removed 6 bases at V and 6 bases at J, with 18 bases between. Germline lookup yields CDR1 MDHEN and CDR2 SYDVKM. CDR3 size: 15 residues. CDR3 amino acids: CASSNGWGGSQPQHF. The CDR3 DNA sequence: TGTGCCAGCAGCAACGGCTGGGGGGGAAGTCAGCCCCAGCATTTT.

V and J are TRBV30 and TRBJ2-5, with D tentatively TRBD2 (6 bases). Trimming pared 7 bases from V and 1 base from J, leaving 16 bases between. Per germline, CDR1 GTSNPN and CDR2 SVGIG (reference sequence). The CDR3 is 14 amino acids. CDR3 protein: CASSPRESQETQYF. The CDR3 bases are TGTGCCTCATCCCCCCGGGAGAGCCAAGAGACCCAGTACTTC.

The count of this clone is one. This sequence joins TRBV27 and TRBJ2-7, with 11 bases matching TRBD2. The ends lost 6 bases at V and 1 base at J; junction bases unmatched: 8. Germline CDR1 MNHEY, CDR2 SMNVEV (reference sequence). The CDR3 consists of 16 residues. CDR3 loop: CASRPSGGYISYEQYF. In DNA form, the CDR3 reads TGTGCCAGCAGACCTAGCGGGGGGTACATTTCCTACGAGCAGTACTTC.